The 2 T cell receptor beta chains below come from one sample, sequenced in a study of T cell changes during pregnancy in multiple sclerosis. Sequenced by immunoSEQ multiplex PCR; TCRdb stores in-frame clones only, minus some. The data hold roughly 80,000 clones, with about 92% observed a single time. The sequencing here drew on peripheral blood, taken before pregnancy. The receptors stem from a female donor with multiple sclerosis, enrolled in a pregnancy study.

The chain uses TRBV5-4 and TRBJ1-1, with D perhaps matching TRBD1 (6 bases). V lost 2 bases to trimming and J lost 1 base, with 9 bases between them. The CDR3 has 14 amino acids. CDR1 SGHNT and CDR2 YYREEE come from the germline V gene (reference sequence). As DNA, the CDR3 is TGTGCCAGCAGCTTAGGACAGCCGAACACTGAAGCTTTCTTT. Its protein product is CASSLGQPNTEAFF.

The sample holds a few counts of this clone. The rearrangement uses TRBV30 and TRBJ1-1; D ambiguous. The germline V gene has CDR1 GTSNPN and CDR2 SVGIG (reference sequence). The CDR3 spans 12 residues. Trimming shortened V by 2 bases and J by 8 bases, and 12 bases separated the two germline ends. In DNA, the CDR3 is TGTGCCTGGAGTCCCCGAGCCCCCGAAGCTTTCTTT. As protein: CAWSPRAPEAFF.